This T cell receptor (beta chain) was obtained from a study of cytomegalovirus exposure and HLA in healthy donors. Worth noting for this clone: Its cognate antigen is unknown.

Study-wide findings and caveats: Excluded were some V segments that proved indistinguishable, including TRBV6-2 and TRBV6-3.

Germline V lookup: CDR1 LNHNV, CDR2 YYDKDF (reference sequence). Trimming removed 2 bases from V and 6 bases from J, with 8 bases in between. The CDR3 runs to 13 residues. The PCR contained 60 Vbeta and 13 Jbeta primers. The assay was immunoSEQ multiplex PCR, and TCRdb's table has in-frame clones only and misses some. The sample consists of 100,000 to 120,000 clones, 82% of them appearing once. The origin of this receptor is a woman in her late teens or twenties in good health and CMV-seronegative. Sequenced material: PBMCs. This chain joins TRBV15 and TRBJ1-5; D gene unclear. The CDR3 DNA follows: TGTGCCACCAGCAGACAGTATGGTCAGCCCCAGCATTTT. Its translation is CATSRQYGQPQHF.